A selection of T cell receptor beta chains follows, all from one sample in a study of T cell responses to AZD1222 COVID-19 vaccine. Method: immunoSEQ multiplex PCR; TCRdb's copy keeps in-frame clones and lacks some. The table lists 100,000 to 150,000 clones, around 85% of them singletons. The starting material was peripheral blood, obtained 28 days after the second AZD1222 dose. Source of these receptors: an adult who received the AZD1222 COVID-19 vaccine. The CDR3 runs from the conserved cysteine through the conserved F or W. The order of the fields is D gene, V gene, J gene, CDR3 protein, CDR3 DNA. D genes are given only for firm matches.

d_call: -
v_call: TRBV18
j_call: TRBJ1-4
cdr3_aa: CASSPPSQGSEKLFF
cdr3_nt: TGTGCCAGCTCACCACCTAGTCAGGGGAGTGAAAAACTGTTTTTT

d_call: -
v_call: TRBV4-2
j_call: TRBJ2-3
cdr3_aa: CASSQDKFYTQYF
cdr3_nt: TGTGCCAGCAGCCAAGATAAATTCTATACGCAGTATTTT

d_call: -
v_call: TRBV6-2/TRBV6-3
j_call: TRBJ1-5
cdr3_aa: CASSYGRVGQPQHF
cdr3_nt: TGTGCCAGCAGTTACGGCAGGGTGGGTCAGCCCCAGCATTTT

d_call: -
v_call: TRBV11-2
j_call: TRBJ1-5
cdr3_aa: CASTKDPDYQPQHF
cdr3_nt: TGTGCCAGCACCAAAGACCCAGATTATCAGCCCCAGCATTTT

d_call: TRBD2
v_call: TRBV28
j_call: TRBJ2-1
cdr3_aa: CASSDWTSGGANNEQFF
cdr3_nt: TGTGCCAGCTCAGACTGGACTAGCGGGGGGGCTAACAATGAGCAGTTCTTC

d_call: -
v_call: TRBV19
j_call: TRBJ1-2
cdr3_aa: CASSIDRDYGYTF
cdr3_nt: TGTGCCAGTAGTATAGATCGGGACTATGGCTACACCTTC

d_call: -
v_call: TRBV19
j_call: TRBJ2-1
cdr3_aa: CASSSLIQGISYNEQFF
cdr3_nt: TGTGCCAGTAGTTCACTTATACAGGGTATCTCCTACAATGAGCAGTTCTTC

d_call: -
v_call: TRBV7-9
j_call: TRBJ1-5
cdr3_aa: CASSSGPQPQHF
cdr3_nt: TGTGCCAGCAGTTCAGGGCCCCAGCCCCAGCATTTT

d_call: -
v_call: TRBV5-6
j_call: TRBJ1-3
cdr3_aa: CASSLEQSLSGNTIYF
cdr3_nt: TGTGCCAGCAGCTTGGAACAGTCTCTCTCTGGAAACACCATATATTTT

d_call: -
v_call: TRBV28
j_call: TRBJ1-2
cdr3_aa: CASSLPITGTTNYGYTF
cdr3_nt: TGTGCCAGCAGTCTGCCCATAACCGGGACAACGAACTATGGCTACACCTTC

d_call: -
v_call: TRBV10-3
j_call: TRBJ1-1
cdr3_aa: CAISEPPLNTEAFF
cdr3_nt: TGTGCCATCAGTGAGCCCCCGCTAAACACTGAAGCTTTCTTT

d_call: TRBD1
v_call: TRBV7-3
j_call: TRBJ1-4
cdr3_aa: CASSSRQGNEKLFF
cdr3_nt: TGTGCCAGCAGCTCCCGACAGGGGAATGAAAAACTGTTTTTT

d_call: -
v_call: TRBV6-2/TRBV6-3
j_call: TRBJ2-3
cdr3_aa: CASSWGGRDTDTQYF
cdr3_nt: TGTGCCAGCAGTTGGGGTGGCAGAGACACAGATACGCAGTATTTT

d_call: -
v_call: TRBV18
j_call: TRBJ1-4
cdr3_aa: CASSPATQPNEKLFF
cdr3_nt: TGTGCCAGCTCACCGGCGACACAGCCTAATGAAAAACTGTTTTTT

d_call: TRBD1
v_call: TRBV4-1
j_call: TRBJ1-2
cdr3_aa: CASSPPPGQGVDYGYTF
cdr3_nt: TGCGCCAGCAGTCCTCCCCCGGGACAGGGGGTTGACTATGGCTACACCTTC

d_call: -
v_call: TRBV30
j_call: TRBJ1-2
cdr3_aa: CAWSNQKHYGYTF
cdr3_nt: TGTGCCTGGAGTAACCAGAAACACTATGGCTACACCTTC

d_call: -
v_call: TRBV5-1
j_call: TRBJ2-7
cdr3_aa: CASSPGRDYEQYF
cdr3_nt: TGCGCCAGCAGCCCTGGTCGAGACTACGAGCAGTACTTC

d_call: TRBD2
v_call: TRBV5-5
j_call: TRBJ2-5
cdr3_aa: CASSLVGTKKETQYF
cdr3_nt: TGTGCCAGCAGCTTGGTGGGGACTAAAAAAGAGACCCAGTACTTC

d_call: -
v_call: TRBV6-2/TRBV6-3
j_call: TRBJ1-5
cdr3_aa: CASSPGEWGQPQHF
cdr3_nt: TGTGCCAGCAGTCCCGGGGAGTGGGGTCAGCCCCAGCATTTT

d_call: -
v_call: TRBV5-1
j_call: TRBJ1-2
cdr3_aa: CASSPPSGNYGYTF
cdr3_nt: TGCGCCAGCAGCCCTCCCTCAGGGAACTATGGCTACACCTTC

d_call: -
v_call: TRBV28
j_call: TRBJ2-7
cdr3_aa: CASSAVVPYEQYF
cdr3_nt: TGTGCCAGCAGCGCGGTCGTTCCCTACGAGCAGTACTTC

d_call: -
v_call: TRBV12-1
j_call: TRBJ1-2
cdr3_aa: CARSPLVTYYGYTF
cdr3_nt: TGTGCCAGGAGTCCTTTGGTGACGTACTATGGCTACACCTTC

d_call: -
v_call: TRBV7-2
j_call: TRBJ1-4
cdr3_aa: CASSLMSGKNEKLFF
cdr3_nt: TGTGCCAGCAGCTTAATGTCAGGGAAAAATGAAAAACTGTTTTTT

d_call: TRBD2
v_call: TRBV9
j_call: TRBJ2-5
cdr3_aa: CASSVAASGIETQYF
cdr3_nt: TGTGCCAGCAGCGTAGCGGCTAGCGGGATCGAGACCCAGTACTTC

d_call: -
v_call: TRBV25-1
j_call: TRBJ2-5
cdr3_aa: CASRAVEFETQYF
cdr3_nt: TGTGCCAGCAGGGCCGTAGAGTTCGAGACCCAGTACTTC